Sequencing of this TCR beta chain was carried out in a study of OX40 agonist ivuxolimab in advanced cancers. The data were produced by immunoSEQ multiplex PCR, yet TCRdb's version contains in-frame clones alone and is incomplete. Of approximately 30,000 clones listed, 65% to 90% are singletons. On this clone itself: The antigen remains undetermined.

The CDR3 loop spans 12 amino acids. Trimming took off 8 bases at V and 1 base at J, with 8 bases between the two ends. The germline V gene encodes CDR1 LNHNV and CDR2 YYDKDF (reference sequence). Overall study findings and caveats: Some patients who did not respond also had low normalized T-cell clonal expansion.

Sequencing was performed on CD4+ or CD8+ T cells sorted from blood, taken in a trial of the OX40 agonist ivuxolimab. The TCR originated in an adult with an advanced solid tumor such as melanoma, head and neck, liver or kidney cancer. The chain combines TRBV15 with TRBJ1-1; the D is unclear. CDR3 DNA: TGTGCCACCGGAGGCAGGAACACTGAAGCTTTCTTT. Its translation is CATGGRNTEAFF.